This T cell receptor (beta chain) was captured in a study of OX40 agonist ivuxolimab in advanced cancers. Looking at the study overall: Three dose-escalation patients had partial responses: one with hepatocellular carcinoma and two with cutaneous melanoma.

As concerns this clone: Its antigen remains unknown.

Trimming shortened V by 7 bases and J by 6 bases, and 22 bases separated the two germline ends. The CDR3 has 16 amino acids. Looked up from germline, CDR1 is SGHVS and CDR2 is FNYEAQ. General study results and limits: CD8+ T cells (on average) carried more expanded clones than CD4+ T cells. The work left the antigen specificity of expanded peripheral T cells undetermined.

Assay used: immunoSEQ multiplex PCR; TCRdb lists only in-frame clones, some missing. The data hold fewer than 95,000 clones, with approximately 90% observed a single time. The sequence came from an adult with an advanced solid tumor such as melanoma, head and neck, liver or kidney cancer. The starting material was CD4+ or CD8+ T cells sorted from blood, obtained in a trial of the OX40 agonist ivuxolimab. The chain combines TRBV7-6 with TRBJ2-1; no definite D call. DNA of the CDR3: TGTGCCAGCACCTCGAGACCCCACCCCCTAGGCAATGAGCAGTTCTTC. This codes for CASTSRPHPLGNEQFF.